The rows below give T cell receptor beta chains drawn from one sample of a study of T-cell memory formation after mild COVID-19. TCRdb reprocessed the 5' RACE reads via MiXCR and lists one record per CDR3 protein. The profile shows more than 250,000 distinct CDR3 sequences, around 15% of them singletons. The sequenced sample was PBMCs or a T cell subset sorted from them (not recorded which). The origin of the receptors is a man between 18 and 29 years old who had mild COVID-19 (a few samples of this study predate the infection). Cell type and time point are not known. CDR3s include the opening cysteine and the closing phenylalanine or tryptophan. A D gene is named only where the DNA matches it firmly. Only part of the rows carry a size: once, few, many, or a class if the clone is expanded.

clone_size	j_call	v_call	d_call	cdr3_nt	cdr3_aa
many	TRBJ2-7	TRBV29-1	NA	TGCAGCGTTGAAGACGTGAGCTCCTACGAGCAGTACTTC	CSVEDVSSYEQYF
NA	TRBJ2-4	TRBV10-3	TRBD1	TGTGCCATCAGCGCGACCGTGACAGGGCTGAACTTC	CAISATVTGLNF
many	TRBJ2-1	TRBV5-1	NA	TGCGCCAGCAGCTTACAGTCCTACAATGAGCAGTTCTTC	CASSLQSYNEQFF
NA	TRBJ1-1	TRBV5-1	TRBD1	TGCGCCAGCAGCCCACCTGGGACAGGCCGCTTCATGAACACTGAAGCTTTCTTT	CASSPPGTGRFMNTEAFF
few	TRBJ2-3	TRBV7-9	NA	TGTGCCAGCGGATTCACAGATACGCAGTATTTT	CASGFTDTQYF
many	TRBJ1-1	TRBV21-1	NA	TGTGCCAGCAGCAAAGTCAGTGAAGCTTTCTTT	CASSKVSEAFF
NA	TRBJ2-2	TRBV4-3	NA	TGCGCCAGCAGCACGGGGGGCTCCGGGGAGCTGTTTTTT	CASSTGGSGELFF
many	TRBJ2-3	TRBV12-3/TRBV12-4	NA	TGTGCCAGCAGCTTTTTAGATACGCAGTATTTT	CASSFLDTQYF
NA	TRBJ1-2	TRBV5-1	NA	TGCGCCAGCAGCCACGTTCCAGTCTCGGAATATGGCTACACCTTC	CASSHVPVSEYGYTF
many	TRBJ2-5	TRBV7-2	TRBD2	TGTGCCAGCAGCTTAGAACTAGCGGGGGGGCAGGAGACCCAGTACTTC	CASSLELAGGQETQYF
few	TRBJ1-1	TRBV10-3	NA	TGTGCCATCGGTGGGCAGGAGGTGGGCACTGAAGCTTTCTTT	CAIGGQEVGTEAFF
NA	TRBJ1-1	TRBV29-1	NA	TGCAGCGTTGAGATCCGGAACACTGAAGCTTTCTTT	CSVEIRNTEAFF
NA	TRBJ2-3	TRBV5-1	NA	TGCGCCAGCGTGGGCGTAGCGGGCACAGATACGCAGTATTTT	CASVGVAGTDTQYF
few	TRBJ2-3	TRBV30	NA	TGTGCCTGGAACAGAATGCAACACACGGATACGCAGTATTTT	CAWNRMQHTDTQYF
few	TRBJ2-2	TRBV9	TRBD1	TGTGCCAGCAGCGGCCGGGACAGGGGAGGCACCGGGGAGCTGTTTTTT	CASSGRDRGGTGELFF
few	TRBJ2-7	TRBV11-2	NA	TGTGCCAGCAGCCCCACTGTGAGCTCCTACGAGCAGTACTTC	CASSPTVSSYEQYF
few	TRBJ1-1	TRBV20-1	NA	TGCAGTGCTAGTAGGGGGGGACCAGTGCCCACTGAAGCTTTCTTT	CSASRGGPVPTEAFF
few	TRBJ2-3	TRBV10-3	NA	TGTGCCATGAGCCGGGACACCGGCACAGATACGCAGTATTTT	CAMSRDTGTDTQYF
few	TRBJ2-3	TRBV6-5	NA	TGTGCCAGCAGTATCGCACAGGGTCCAGATACGCAGTATTTT	CASSIAQGPDTQYF
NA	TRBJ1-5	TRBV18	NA	TGTGCCAGCTCACCAGAGGGATATCAGCCCCAGCATTTT	CASSPEGYQPQHF
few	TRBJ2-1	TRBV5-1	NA	TGCGCCAGCAGCCAATTACCTCGGAACAATGAGCAGTTCTTC	CASSQLPRNNEQFF
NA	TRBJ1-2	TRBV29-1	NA	TGCAGCGTGGCACCACAGGGAACCCATGGCTACACCTTC	CSVAPQGTHGYTF
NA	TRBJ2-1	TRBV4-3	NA	TGCGCCAGTAGCGTGGGGGCTCCCTACAATGAGCAGTTCTTC	CASSVGAPYNEQFF
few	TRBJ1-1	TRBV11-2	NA	TGTGCCAGCAGCAACCCAGGGGTTGACAACACTGAAGCTTTCTTT	CASSNPGVDNTEAFF
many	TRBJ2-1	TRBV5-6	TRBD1	TGTGCCAGCAGCTTCCGGGACAGGGGGCCCGATGAGCAGTTCTTC	CASSFRDRGPDEQFF
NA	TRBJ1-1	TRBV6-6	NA	TGTGCCAGCAGTGATCAGGGGCTCCCTAGGCGAGCTTTCTTT	CASSDQGLPRRAFF
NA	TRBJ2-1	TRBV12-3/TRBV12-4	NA	TGTGCCAGCAGTCCGTACAGGGTCCTCTACAATGAGCAGTTCTTC	CASSPYRVLYNEQFF
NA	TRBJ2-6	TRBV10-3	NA	TGTGCCATCAGTGAGTCGGGGGGAACTGGGGCCAACGTCCTGACTTTC	CAISESGGTGANVLTF
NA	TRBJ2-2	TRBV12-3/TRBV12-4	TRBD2	TGTGCCAGCAGTTCCTCCTTGGGGACTACTAACACCGGGGAGCTGTTTTTT	CASSSSLGTTNTGELFF
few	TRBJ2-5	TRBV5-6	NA	TGTGCCAGCAGCCGGGAGGGGGCCGGGGGGACCGCACAAGAGACCCAGTACTTC	CASSREGAGGTAQETQYF
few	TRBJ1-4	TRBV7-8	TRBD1	TGTGCCAGCAGCTTTTCAGGGGGCGCCTCTGAAAAACTGTTTTTT	CASSFSGGASEKLFF
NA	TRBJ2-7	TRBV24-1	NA	TGTGCCACCAGTGAAGGACTCGAGCAGTACTTC	CATSEGLEQYF
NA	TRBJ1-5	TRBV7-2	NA	TGTGCCAGCAGCTTAATCGGCAGGGACGGTCAGCCCCAGCATTTT	CASSLIGRDGQPQHF
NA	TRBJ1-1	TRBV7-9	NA	TGTGCCAGCAGCTTCAACAGGGCTGGTGAAGCTTTCTTT	CASSFNRAGEAFF
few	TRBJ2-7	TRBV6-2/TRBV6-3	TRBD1	TGTGCCAGCAGTCCCCGGGACAGAGATGACTACGAGCAGTACTTC	CASSPRDRDDYEQYF
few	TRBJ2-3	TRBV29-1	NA	TGCAGCTTATTCACAGATACGCAGTATTTT	CSLFTDTQYF
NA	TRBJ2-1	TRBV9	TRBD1	TGTGCCAGCAGCGTAATGGGACAGGCAATTAATGAGCAGTTCTTC	CASSVMGQAINEQFF
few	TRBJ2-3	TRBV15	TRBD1	TGTGCCACCAGAAGCCACGGGACAGAAGCAACAGATACGCAGTATTTT	CATRSHGTEATDTQYF
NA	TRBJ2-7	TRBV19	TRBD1	TGTGCCAGTAGTATCGGGACAGGAACCTACGAGCAGTACTTC	CASSIGTGTYEQYF
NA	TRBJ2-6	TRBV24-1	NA	TGTGCCACCAGTGACCCCACTGGGGCCAACGTCCTGACTTTC	CATSDPTGANVLTF
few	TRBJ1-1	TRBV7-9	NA	TGTGCCAGCAGCGACCGTTCGTCGGTCGGTGAAGCTTTCTTT	CASSDRSSVGEAFF
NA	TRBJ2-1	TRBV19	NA	TGTGCCAGTAACACGGGAACCTACAATGAGCAGTTCTTC	CASNTGTYNEQFF
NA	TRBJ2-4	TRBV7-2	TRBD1	TGTGCCAGCAGCTTAGCCACTCGTCCCGGGACAGCAGCCAAAAACATTCAGTACTTC	CASSLATRPGTAAKNIQYF
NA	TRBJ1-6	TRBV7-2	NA	TGTGCCAGCAGCTTAGAGAGGGGGATATTACCCCTCCACTTT	CASSLERGILPLHF
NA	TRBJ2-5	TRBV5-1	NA	TGCGCCAGTCAGCCCCAAGGGCGGAGACAAGAGACCCAGTACTTC	CASQPQGRRQETQYF
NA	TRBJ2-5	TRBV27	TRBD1	TGTGCCAGCGGACAGGGAGGTGGCCAGACCCAGTACTTC	CASGQGGGQTQYF
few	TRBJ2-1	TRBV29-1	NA	TGCAGCGTTGCCGGGGGTGGGGACTACAATGAGCAGTTCTTC	CSVAGGGDYNEQFF
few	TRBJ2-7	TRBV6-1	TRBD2	TGTGCCAGCAGTGAAGCTTGGGGAGGGAGTTACGAGCAGTACTTC	CASSEAWGGSYEQYF
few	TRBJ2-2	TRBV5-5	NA	TGTGCCAGCAGCTTGGCTCTTCTGCGCACCGGGGAGCTGTTTTTT	CASSLALLRTGELFF